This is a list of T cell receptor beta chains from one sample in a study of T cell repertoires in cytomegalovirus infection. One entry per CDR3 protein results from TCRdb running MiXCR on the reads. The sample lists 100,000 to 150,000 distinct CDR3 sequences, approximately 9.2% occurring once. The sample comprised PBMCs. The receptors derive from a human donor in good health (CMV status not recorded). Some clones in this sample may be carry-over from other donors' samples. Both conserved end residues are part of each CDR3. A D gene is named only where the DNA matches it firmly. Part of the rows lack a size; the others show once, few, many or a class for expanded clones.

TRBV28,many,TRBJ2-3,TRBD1,TGTGCCAGCAGTTTTGGACAGGGTGGAAAAGATACGCAGTATTTT,CASSFGQGGKDTQYF
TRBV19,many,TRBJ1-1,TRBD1,TGTGCCAGTAGTTGGCCAGGGGGCGCGTGGAACACTGAAGCTTTCTTT,CASSWPGGAWNTEAFF
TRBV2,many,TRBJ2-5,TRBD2,TGTGCCAGCAGTGAAGAAGGCGGGGGGGCGAAGACCCAGTACTTC,CASSEEGGGAKTQYF
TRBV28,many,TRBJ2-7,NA,TGTGCCTCTCGATCCGGGTACGAGCAGTACTTC,CASRSGYEQYF
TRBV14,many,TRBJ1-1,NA,TGTGCCAGCAGCTCACATACCTACCTCACTGAAGCTTTCTTT,CASSSHTYLTEAFF
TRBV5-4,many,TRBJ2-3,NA,TGTGCCAGCAGCTCCGCCCTTCAGAGAGATACGCAGTATTTT,CASSSALQRDTQYF
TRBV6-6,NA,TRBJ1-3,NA,TGTGCCAGCAGTTATTCGGACACCAATGGAAACACCATATATTTT,CASSYSDTNGNTIYF
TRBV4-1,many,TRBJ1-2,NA,TGCGCCAGCAGCCCACGGACAGCCATCTTAACCTATGGCTACACCTTC,CASSPRTAILTYGYTF
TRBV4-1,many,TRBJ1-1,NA,TGCGCCAGCAGCCAAGCCGCCTTATCGACTGAAGCTTTCTTT,CASSQAALSTEAFF
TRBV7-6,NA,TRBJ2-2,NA,TGTGCCAGCAGCTTACCCTTAGGGTTCGGGGAGCTGTTTTTT,CASSLPLGFGELFF
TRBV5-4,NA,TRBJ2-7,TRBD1,TGTGCCAGCAGCTTGGGACAGGGGAAGTTCGAGCAGTACTTC,CASSLGQGKFEQYF
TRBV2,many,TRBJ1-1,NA,TGTGCCAGCAGTGCGGAGACAGACACTGAAGCTTTCTTT,CASSAETDTEAFF
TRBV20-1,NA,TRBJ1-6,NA,TGCAGTGCTATGGGGGGACTGCTTTCACCCCTCCACTTT,CSAMGGLLSPLHF
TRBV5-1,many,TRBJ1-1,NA,TGCGCCAGCAGCTTGTTGGGGGAGAACACTGAAGCTTTCTTT,CASSLLGENTEAFF
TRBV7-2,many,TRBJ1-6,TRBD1,TGTGCCAGCAGCCCGAGTCGACAGGGACTGAATTCACCCCTCCACTTT,CASSPSRQGLNSPLHF
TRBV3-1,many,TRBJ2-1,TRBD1,TGTGCCAGCAGCTACCGGGACAGGGCCAATGAGCAGTTCTTC,CASSYRDRANEQFF
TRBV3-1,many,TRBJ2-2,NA,TGTGCCAGCGGGGCCGGGGACACCGGGGAGCTGTTTTTT,CASGAGDTGELFF
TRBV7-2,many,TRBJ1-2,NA,TGTGCCAGCAGCTTAGATTCCCAGGACTATGGCTACACCTTC,CASSLDSQDYGYTF
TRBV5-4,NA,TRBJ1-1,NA,TGTGCCAGCAGCCGGGATCTTGGACGTGGAAAAGTAGCTTTCTTT,CASSRDLGRGKVAFF
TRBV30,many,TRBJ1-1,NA,TGTGCCTGGAGGAACGGCGCGGGCACTGAAGCTTTCTTT,CAWRNGAGTEAFF
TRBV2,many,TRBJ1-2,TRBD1,TGTGCCAGCAGTGAAGCAAGGACAGGGGCGGGCTACACCTTC,CASSEARTGAGYTF
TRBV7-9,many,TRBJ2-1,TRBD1,TGTGCCAGCAGGCCACCCGACAGGGTTATCGGTGAGCAGTTCTTC,CASRPPDRVIGEQFF
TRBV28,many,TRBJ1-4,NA,TGTGCCAGCGGAAACGAAGAGGGTCGGGAAAAACTGTTTTTT,CASGNEEGREKLFF